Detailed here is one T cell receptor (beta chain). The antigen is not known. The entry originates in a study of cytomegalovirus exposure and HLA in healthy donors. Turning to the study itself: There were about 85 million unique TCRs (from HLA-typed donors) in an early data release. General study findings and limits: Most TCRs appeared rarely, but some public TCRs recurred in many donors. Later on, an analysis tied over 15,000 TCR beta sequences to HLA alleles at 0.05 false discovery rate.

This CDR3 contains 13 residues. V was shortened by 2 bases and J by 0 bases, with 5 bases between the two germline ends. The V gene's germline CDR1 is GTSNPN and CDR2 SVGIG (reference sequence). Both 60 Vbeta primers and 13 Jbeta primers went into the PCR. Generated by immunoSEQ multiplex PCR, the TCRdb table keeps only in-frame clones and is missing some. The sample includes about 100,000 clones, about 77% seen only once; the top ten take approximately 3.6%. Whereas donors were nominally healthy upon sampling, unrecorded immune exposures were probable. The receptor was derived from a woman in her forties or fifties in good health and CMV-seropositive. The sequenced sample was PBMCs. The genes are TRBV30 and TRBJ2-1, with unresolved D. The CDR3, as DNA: TGTGCCTGGAGTACGAGCTCCTACAATGAGCAGTTCTTC. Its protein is CAWSTSSYNEQFF.